These 28 T cell receptor beta chains came from one sample sequenced in a study of T cell clonality in common variable immunodeficiency. Study findings and constraints: Reportedly, TCR beta sequences from common variable immunodeficiency showed fewer deletions and N-nucleotide insertions.

The antigens these receptors bind are not known. The protocol was immunoSEQ multiplex PCR, while the TCRdb copy is restricted to in-frame clones and leaves out a portion. Observed are around 28,000 clones, no singletons, with the top ten taking less than 35%. The sample was peripheral blood mononuclear cells. Receptors were obtained from a human donor with common variable immunodeficiency.

At least ten counts were recorded for this clone. The read gets to within 3 residues of the CDR3 end, and the germline J gene fills in the rest. The V gene is TRBV20-1, the J gene TRBJ2-5, with D perhaps TRBD1 (6 bases). V was shortened by 0 bases and J by 5 bases, with 10 bases between the two germline ends. Germline V gene data show CDR1 as DFQATT and CDR2 as SNEGSKA (reference sequence). This CDR3 comprises 13 residues. CDR3 sequence reads: CSARDIQGETQYF. The CDR3 bases that were read are TGCAGTGCTAGAGATATCCAGGGGGAGACC.

In the case of this clone: The read falls 3 residues short of the CDR3 end, and the missing part is taken from the germline J gene. The chain combines TRBV6-1 with TRBJ1-4; no firm D call. The CDR3 runs to 15 residues. Trimming shortened V by 4 bases and J by 2 bases, and 11 bases separated the two germline ends. Germline V gives CDR1 MNHNS, CDR2 SASEGT. CDR3: CASSVDFGTNEKLFF. CDR3 DNA (partial): TGTGCCAGCAGTGTGGACTTCGGGACTAATGAAAAA.

This clone was found many times. Sequencing ends 3 residues short of the CDR3 end; the germline J gene provides the rest. This chain uses TRBV18 with TRBJ1-2, with 8 bases fitting TRBD1. CDR3 length: 13 residues. The germline gives CDR1 KGHSH, CDR2 LQKENI. Trimming took 5 bases from V and 2 from J; bases not matched to a gene: 1. The sequenced CDR3 bases are TGTGCCAGCTCAGGGACAGGAAACTATGGC. This translates into CASSGTGNYG. In full, the CDR3 reads CASSGTGNYGYTF.

This clone was seen only a few times. The read comes to an end 3 residues before the CDR3 does, leaving the germline J gene to fill in the end. The chain joins TRBV7-2 to TRBJ2-3; 7 positions match TRBD2. Germline-derived CDR1 and CDR2 are SGHTA and FQGNSA. The CDR3 totals 14 residues. V gave up 3 bases and J gave up 4 bases; unmatched junction bases: 4. The CDR3 sequence is CASSFRTSPDTQYF. Partial CDR3 DNA: TGTGCCAGCAGCTTTCGGACTAGTCCAGATACG.

As to this clone: The read is 3 residues too short to cover the CDR3 end, so that end is filled in from the germline J gene. The chain joins TRBV7-9 to TRBJ2-1, with 11 positions matching TRBD2. V shed 4 bases, J shed 4 bases, and the junction held 3 bases outside the gene matches. The CDR3 loop spans 15 amino acids. Germline V gene data show CDR1 as SEHNR and CDR2 as FQNEAQ (reference sequence). The CDR3 DNA, read in part, is TGTGCCAGCAGCTGGAGGACTAGCGGGTACAATGAG. Translation: CASSWRTSGYNE. The entire CDR3 sequence reads CASSWRTSGYNEQFF. The full variable domain, completed using reference TRBV7-9 and TRBJ2-1, is DTGVSQNPRHKITKRGQNVTFRCDPISEHNRLYWYRQTLGQGPEFLTYFQNEAQLEKSRLLSDRFSAERPKGSFSTLEIQRTEQGDSAMYLCASSWRTSGYNEQFFGPGTRLTVL.

With regard to this clone: Other DNA sequences of this sample code for an identical CDR3. This chain's CDR3 is CASSPGLAGGNEQFF. CDR3 bases read: TGTGCCAGCTCACCTGGACTAGCGGGGGGCAATGAG. The chain uses TRBV18 and TRBJ2-1; 14 bases are shared with TRBD2. The CDR3 end lies 3 residues beyond the end of the read and is filled in from the germline J gene. Germline V lookup: CDR1 KGHSH, CDR2 LQKENI. V dropped 3 bases and J dropped 6; count of bases not matched to a gene: 1. The CDR3 is 15 amino acids.

In this sample, this clone turned up a few times. The CDR3 end lies 3 residues beyond the end of the read and is filled in from the germline J gene. The rearrangement joins TRBV7-2 to TRBJ2-5; D is unclear. This CDR3 has 13 amino acids. The germline V gene encodes CDR1 SGHTA and CDR2 FQGNSA. V was shortened by 7 bases and J by 5 bases, with 14 bases between the two germline ends. The sequenced part of the CDR3 DNA is TGTGCCAGCACCGTAGTATTTAAGGAGACC. Encoded protein: CASTVVFKET. The full-length CDR3 reads as CASTVVFKETQYF.

On this clone itself: The CDR3 is cut off 3 residues early in the read; its end comes from the germline J gene. The chain recombines TRBV2 with TRBJ1-2; 10 bases are shared with TRBD1. The CDR3 spans 14 residues. Germline loops: CDR1 SNHLY, CDR2 FYNNEI. V trimming: 6 bases; J trimming: 7 bases; junction bases outside the gene matches: 8. Incomplete CDR3 DNA: TGTGCCAGCAGGGCCGGGACAGGGGTCGGTGGC. Residues: CASRAGTGVGG. The CDR3 reads in full as CASRAGTGVGGYTF.

In the case of this clone: The sequence runs out 3 residues before the end of the CDR3; the remainder is reconstructed from the germline J gene. J is TRBJ1-2 and V is TRBV7-2; D is possibly TRBD1 (5 bases). The CDR3 runs to 13 residues. CDR1 SGHTA and CDR2 FQGNSA come from the germline V gene. V was trimmed by 5 bases and J by 7 bases, leaving 14 bases between them. The CDR3 DNA, read in part, is TGTGCCAGCAGCGCGGGGGGGACCAGTGGC. Protein product: CASSAGGTSG. The whole CDR3 is CASSAGGTSGYTF.

Regarding this clone: The read terminates 3 residues ahead of where the CDR3 ends, so the germline J gene completes it. The chain links TRBV7-9 to TRBJ1-2, with D possibly being TRBD1 (5 bases). CDR1 is SEHNR and CDR2 is FQNEAQ in the germline V gene (reference sequence). CDR3 length: 12 amino acids. The sequenced part of the CDR3 DNA is TGTGCCAGCAGCTTAGCCAGGGAAGGC. It specifies CASSLAREG. The CDR3, in full, reads CASSLAREGYTF.

This clone was detected many times. With the read ending 3 residues before the CDR3 end, the germline J gene is used to fill in that end. V is TRBV7-9 and J is TRBJ2-1; 16 bases are shared with TRBD2. The germline gives CDR1 SEHNR, CDR2 FQNEAQ (reference sequence). The CDR3 consists of 15 residues. With V trimmed by 6 bases and J by 7 bases, 3 bases remained unmatched. CDR3 loop: CASSGTSGGENEQFF. The sequenced CDR3 bases are TGTGCCAGCAGTGGGACTAGCGGGGGGGAGAATGAG.

This clone was observed at least ten times. The read ends 3 residues shy of where the CDR3 ends; the end is completed using the germline J gene. The chain couples TRBV5-1 to TRBJ2-1; the D gene is possibly TRBD2 (5 bases). Germline V gives CDR1 SGHRS, CDR2 YFSETQ. Deletions cut 0 bases from V and 1 base from J, with 8 bases between. The CDR3 is made up of 15 amino acids. CDR3 DNA (partial): TGCGCCAGCAGCTTGGCGGGGAAATCCTACAATGAG. This gives the protein CASSLAGKSYNE. The CDR3 reads in full as CASSLAGKSYNEQFF.

There are many counts of this clone. The read gets to within 3 residues of the CDR3 end, and the germline J gene fills in the rest. This chain connects TRBV7-2 to TRBJ1-1; tentative D call: TRBD1 (5 bases). Germline V gives CDR1 SGHTA, CDR2 FQGNSA. V was clipped by 1 base and J by 7 bases, with 16 bases between them. The CDR3 spans 15 residues. The CDR3 is CASSLGGGEAGEAFF. Incomplete CDR3 DNA: TGTGCCAGCAGCTTAGGCGGAGGGGAGGCAGGTGAA.

This clone showed up many times. Sequencing ends 3 residues short of the CDR3 end; the germline J gene provides the rest. The chain employs TRBV10-3 and TRBJ2-5; 10 nucleotides agree with TRBD2. The CDR3 is 15 residues long. Germline V gene data show CDR1 as ENHRY and CDR2 as SYGVKD. V gave up 6 bases and J gave up 1 base; unmatched junction bases: 5. CDR3 DNA (partial): TGTGCCATCAGCTTAGCGGGGGGACTCCAAGAGACC. It specifies CAISLAGGLQET. Given in full, the CDR3 is CAISLAGGLQETQYF.

Worth noting for this clone: Read sequence stops 3 residues before the CDR3 end, and the germline J gene provides the missing end. The J gene is TRBJ2-5, the V gene TRBV7-2, with D maybe TRBD2 (6 bases). CDR1 and CDR2 from the germline V gene are SGHTA and FQGNSA. The CDR3 extends over 15 amino acids. Trimming cost V 4 bases and J 7 bases, with 19 bases left between them. This CDR3 reads CASSSSEGRWWTQYF. The DNA read from the CDR3 is TGTGCCAGCAGCTCCTCGGAGGGGCGGTGGTGGACC.

With regard to this clone: The CDR3 is cut off 3 residues early in the read; its end comes from the germline J gene. V gene TRBV5-1 combines with J gene TRBJ1-5; 7 nucleotides line up with TRBD1. Trimming took 2 bases from V and 4 from J; bases not matched to a gene: 3. The V gene's germline CDR1 is SGHRS and CDR2 YFSETQ. The CDR3 has 14 amino acids. The sequenced CDR3 bases are TGCGCCAGCAGCTTAGGGACAGAAAATCAGCCC. It encodes CASSLGTENQP. The complete CDR3 sequence is CASSLGTENQPQHF.

For this clone: The read terminates 3 residues before the CDR3 end, so the remaining end is supplied by the germline J gene. The chain uses TRBV30 and TRBJ1-1, with D possibly being TRBD1 (5 bases). V lost 2 bases and J 1 base, leaving 17 bases between the germline ends. This CDR3 contains 16 residues. Germline V gives CDR1 GTSNPN, CDR2 SVGIG (reference sequence). CDR3 protein: CAWSLFPSTGNTEAFF. CDR3 DNA, as far as it was read: TGTGCCTGGAGTTTATTCCCCTCCACAGGGAACACTGAA.

On this clone: The read stops 3 residues short of the end of the CDR3; the missing end is completed from the germline J gene. The chain employs TRBV23-1 and TRBJ2-5; 7 bases are shared with TRBD1. TRBV23-1 is reported as an ORF; its role is uncertain. The CDR3 extends over 17 amino acids. The trim removed 0 bases at V and 1 base at J, leaving 8 bases unmatched. CDR3 sequence: CASSQSGTDRFQETQYF. The DNA read from the CDR3 is TGCGCCAGCAGTCAATCAGGGACAGACCGATTCCAAGAGACC.

This clone was seen many times. The observed sequence ends 3 residues before the CDR3 terminus, with the missing tail filled in from the germline J gene. V and J are TRBV7-6 and TRBJ1-1; TRBD1 matches 12 bases. Germline V CDR1 and CDR2: SGHVS, FNYEAQ. The CDR3 has 14 residues. The CDR3 protein is CASSSGTGGGRAFF. CDR3 bases read: TGTGCCAGCAGCTCTGGGACAGGGGGCGGGAGG.

This clone was counted ten times or more. The sequenced fragment ends 3 residues before the CDR3 boundary, so the rest is inferred from the germline J gene. The chain joins TRBV12-3 or TRBV12-4 to TRBJ1-6; 9 nucleotides align to TRBD1. V shed 5 bases and J 9 bases; nucleotides not matched to a gene: 5. This CDR3 contains 14 residues. CDR3 loop: CASSTGTGSSPLHF. The CDR3 bases that were read are TGTGCCAGCAGTACCGGGACAGGGTCTTCACCC.

Remarks on this clone: The read gets to within 3 residues of the CDR3 end, and the germline J gene fills in the rest. This chain joins TRBV19 and TRBJ1-5; 9 bases are a match to TRBD1. Germline V gives CDR1 LNHDA, CDR2 SQIVND (reference sequence). Trimming removed 5 bases from V and 4 bases from J; junction bases left unmatched: 9. There are 16 residues in the CDR3. The CDR3 reads CASSLGQGYFNQPQHF. The CDR3 DNA, read in part, is TGTGCCAGTAGTCTGGGACAGGGTTATTTTAATCAGCCC.

Comment on this clone: The read comes to an end 3 residues before the CDR3 does, leaving the germline J gene to fill in the end. The V gene is TRBV6-2 or TRBV6-3, the J gene TRBJ2-2; the match to TRBD1 covers 8 bases. Germline V gene sequence: CDR1 MNHEY, CDR2 SVGEGT. There are 14 residues in the CDR3. J gave up 5 bases and V 8 bases, and 7 bases lay outside the gene matches. The CDR3 bases that were read are TGTGCCAGCTGGGACAGGTGGGAGACCGGGGAG. Translating gives CASWDRWETGE. The CDR3 as a whole reads CASWDRWETGELFF.

A remark on this clone: The read stops 3 residues short of the end of the CDR3; the missing end is completed from the germline J gene. V gene TRBV29-1 combines with J gene TRBJ1-4; 7 nucleotides match TRBD1. The length of the CDR3 is 13 residues. The V segment lost 6 bases and the J segment 0 bases; nucleotides outside the gene matches: 1. Germline CDR1 reads SQVTM; CDR2 reads ANQGSEA. This chain's CDR3 is CSVQGTTNEKLFF. The part of the CDR3 DNA that was read is TGCAGCGTACAGGGGACAACTAATGAAAAA.

As to this clone: The read comes to an end 3 residues before the CDR3 does, leaving the germline J gene to fill in the end. The rearrangement joins TRBV13 to TRBJ2-1, with D unresolved. CDR3 size: 14 residues. The germline gives CDR1 PRHDT, CDR2 FYEKMQ (reference sequence). The V end was cut by 3 bases, the J end by 7 bases, with 13 bases between. The covered CDR3 bases are TGTGCCAGCAGCTTGAACGTCCCCCTAAATGAG. Its translation is CASSLNVPLNE. The full-length CDR3 reads as CASSLNVPLNEQFF. Combining the CDR3 with reference TRBV13 and TRBJ2-1 gives the whole variable domain AAGVIQSPRHLIKEKRETATLKCYPIPRHDTVYWYQQGPGQDPQFLISFYEKMQSDKGSIPDRFSAQQFSDYHSELNMSSLELGDSALYFCASSLNVPLNEQFFGPGTRLTVL.

This clone has a handful of counts. Incomplete CDR3 DNA: TGTGCCAGCTCACCACAGGCCAGGATAGCGGGGGGGGTCTCCTACAATGAG. Translated: CASSPQARIAGGVSYNE. The CDR3 as a whole reads CASSPQARIAGGVSYNEQFF. The chain joins TRBV18 to TRBJ2-1, with TRBD2 matching 11 bases. The read is 3 residues too short to cover the CDR3 end, so that end is filled in from the germline J gene. Germline V gene data show CDR1 as KGHSH and CDR2 as LQKENI. V gave up 1 base and J gave up 0 bases; unmatched junction bases: 11. The CDR3 totals 20 residues. Full variable domain (rest looked up from reference TRBV18 and TRBJ2-1): NAGVMQNPRHLVRRRGQEARLRCSPMKGHSHVYWYRQLPEEGLKFMVYLQKENIIDESGMPKERFSAEFPKEGPSILRIQQVVRGDSAAYFCASSPQARIAGGVSYNEQFFGPGTRLTVL.

There are a few counts of this clone. The read halts 3 residues ahead of the CDR3 end, with the missing end drawn from the germline J gene. This rearrangement joins TRBV7-3 to TRBJ1-6, with 9 bases identical to TRBD1. The CDR3 runs to 14 residues. Germline CDR1 SGHTA, CDR2 FQGTGA. Unmatched junction bases numbered 3, after V lost 5 bases and J lost 7 bases. The CDR3 loop is CASSRGQGNSPLHF. The part of the CDR3 DNA that was read is TGTGCCAGCAGCCGAGGACAGGGGAATTCACCC.

In this sample, this clone turned up a few times. The CDR3: CASSLSPPGGGSADTQYF. The CDR3 DNA, read in part, is TGTGCCAGCAGCTTATCCCCCCCTGGCGGTGGTTCCGCAGATACG. The chain has TRBV7-6 and TRBJ2-3; D gene unclear. With the read ending 3 residues before the CDR3 end, the germline J gene is used to fill in that end. Looked up from germline, CDR1 is SGHVS and CDR2 is FNYEAQ. Trimming left V 2 bases short and J 4 bases short, with 22 bases between. The CDR3 covers 18 residues. The variable domain in full, completed from reference TRBV7-6 and TRBJ2-3, reads GAGVSQSPRYKVTKRGQDVALRCDPISGHVSLYWYRQALGQGPEFLTYFNYEAQQDKSGLPNDRFSAERPEGSISTLTIQRTEQRDSAMYRCASSLSPPGGGSADTQYFGPGTRLTVL.

The CDR3 sequence: CASSYSGWATEAFF. The sequenced part of the CDR3 DNA is TGTGCCAGCAGTTACTCAGGGTGGGCCACTGAA. The V and J genes are TRBV6-2 or TRBV6-3 and TRBJ1-1, with no clear D. Sequencing ends 3 residues short of the CDR3 end; the germline J gene provides the rest. Trimming removed 0 bases from V and 4 bases from J, with 9 bases in between. This CDR3 has 14 amino acids. Germline CDR1 is MNHEY and CDR2 is SVGEGT.